The sequence of this T cell receptor (beta chain) was determined in a study of metastatic and nonmetastatic thyroid tumors. This CDR3 is built from 12 residues. Trimming took off 4 bases at V and 3 bases at J, with 3 bases between the two ends. From germline, CDR1 is SGHVS and CDR2 FQNEAQ. Not a single patient had been given any form of treatment at any point before undergoing thyroid surgery. TCRdb called clones again from the PCR reads with MiXCR. The sample shows roughly 18,000 clones, 20% to 25% of them seen only once. This clonotype was sampled from a female donor with papillary thyroid cancer or a benign thyroid nodule (not recorded which). Some clones in this sample may be carry-over from other donors' samples. Sequenced: tumor tissue. The rearrangement uses TRBV7-8 and TRBJ2-2; D gene unclear. The CDR3 sequence: CASSSYTGELFF. CDR3 nucleotide sequence: TGTGCCAGCAGCTCGTACACCGGGGAGCTGTTTTTT.